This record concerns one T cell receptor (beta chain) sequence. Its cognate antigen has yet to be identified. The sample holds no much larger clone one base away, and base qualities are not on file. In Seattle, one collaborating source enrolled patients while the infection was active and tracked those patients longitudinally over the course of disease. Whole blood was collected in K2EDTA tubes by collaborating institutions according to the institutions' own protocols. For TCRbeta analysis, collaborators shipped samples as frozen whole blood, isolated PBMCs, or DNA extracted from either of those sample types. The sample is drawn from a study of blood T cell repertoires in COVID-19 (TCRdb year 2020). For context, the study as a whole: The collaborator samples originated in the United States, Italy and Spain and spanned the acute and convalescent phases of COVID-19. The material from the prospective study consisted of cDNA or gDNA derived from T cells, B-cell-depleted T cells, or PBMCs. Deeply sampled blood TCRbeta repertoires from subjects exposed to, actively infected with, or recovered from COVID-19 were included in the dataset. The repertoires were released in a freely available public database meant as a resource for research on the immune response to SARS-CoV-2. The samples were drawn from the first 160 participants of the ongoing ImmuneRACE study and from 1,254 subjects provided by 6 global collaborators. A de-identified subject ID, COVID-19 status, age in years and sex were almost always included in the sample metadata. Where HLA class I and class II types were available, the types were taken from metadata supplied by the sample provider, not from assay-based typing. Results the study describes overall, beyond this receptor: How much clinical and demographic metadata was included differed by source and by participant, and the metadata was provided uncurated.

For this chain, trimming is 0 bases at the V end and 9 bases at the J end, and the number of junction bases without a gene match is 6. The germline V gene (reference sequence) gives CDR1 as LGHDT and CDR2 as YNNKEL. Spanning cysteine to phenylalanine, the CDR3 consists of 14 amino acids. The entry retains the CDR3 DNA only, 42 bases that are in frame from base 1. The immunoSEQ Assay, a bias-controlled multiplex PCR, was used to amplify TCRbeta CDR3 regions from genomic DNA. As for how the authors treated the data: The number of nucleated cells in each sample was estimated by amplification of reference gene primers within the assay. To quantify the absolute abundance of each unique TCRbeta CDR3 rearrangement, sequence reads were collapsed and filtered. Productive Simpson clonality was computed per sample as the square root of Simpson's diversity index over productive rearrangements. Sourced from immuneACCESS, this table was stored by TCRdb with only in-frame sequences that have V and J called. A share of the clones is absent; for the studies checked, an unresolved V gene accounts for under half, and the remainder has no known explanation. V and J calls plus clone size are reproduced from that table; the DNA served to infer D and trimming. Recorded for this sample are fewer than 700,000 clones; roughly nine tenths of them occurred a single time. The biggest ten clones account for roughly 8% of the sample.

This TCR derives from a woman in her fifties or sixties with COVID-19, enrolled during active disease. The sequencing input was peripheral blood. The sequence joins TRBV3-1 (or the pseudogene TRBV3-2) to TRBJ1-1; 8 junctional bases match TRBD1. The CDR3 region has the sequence CASSQDGGQGKAFF. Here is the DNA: TGTGCCAGCAGCCAAGATGGAGGACAGGGAAAAGCTTTCTTT.